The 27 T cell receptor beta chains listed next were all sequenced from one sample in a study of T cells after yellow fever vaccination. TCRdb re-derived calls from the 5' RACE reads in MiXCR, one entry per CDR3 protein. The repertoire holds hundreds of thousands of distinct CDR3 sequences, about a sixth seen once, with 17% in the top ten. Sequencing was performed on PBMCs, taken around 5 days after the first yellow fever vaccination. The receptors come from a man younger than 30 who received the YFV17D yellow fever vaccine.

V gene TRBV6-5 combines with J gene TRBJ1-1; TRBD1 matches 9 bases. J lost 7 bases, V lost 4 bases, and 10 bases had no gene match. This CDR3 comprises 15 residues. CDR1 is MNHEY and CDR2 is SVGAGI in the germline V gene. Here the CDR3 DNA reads TGTGCCAGCAGTTCCCCCGACAGGGGGATTTTTGAAGCTTTCTTT. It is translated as CASSSPDRGIFEAFF.

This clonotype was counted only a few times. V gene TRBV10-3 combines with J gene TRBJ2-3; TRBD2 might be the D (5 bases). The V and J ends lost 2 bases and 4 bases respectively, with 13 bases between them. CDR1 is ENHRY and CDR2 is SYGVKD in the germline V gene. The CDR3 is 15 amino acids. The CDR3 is CAISEPVLAADTQYF. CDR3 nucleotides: TGTGCCATCAGTGAGCCGGTGCTAGCAGCAGATACGCAGTATTTT.

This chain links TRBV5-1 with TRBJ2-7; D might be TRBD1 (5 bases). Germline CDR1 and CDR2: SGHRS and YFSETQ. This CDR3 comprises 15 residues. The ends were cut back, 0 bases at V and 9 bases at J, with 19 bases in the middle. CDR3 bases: TGCGCCAGCAGCTTGGACCTCCAAGTCTCAGGGTTGCAGTACTTC. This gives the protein CASSLDLQVSGLQYF.

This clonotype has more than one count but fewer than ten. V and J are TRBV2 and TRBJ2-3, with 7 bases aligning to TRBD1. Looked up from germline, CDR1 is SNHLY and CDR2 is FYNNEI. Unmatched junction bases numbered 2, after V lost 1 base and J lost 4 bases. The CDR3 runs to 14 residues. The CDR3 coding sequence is TGTGCCAGCAGTGAAGGGCAGGGGGCAGATACGCAGTATTTT. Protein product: CASSEGQGADTQYF.

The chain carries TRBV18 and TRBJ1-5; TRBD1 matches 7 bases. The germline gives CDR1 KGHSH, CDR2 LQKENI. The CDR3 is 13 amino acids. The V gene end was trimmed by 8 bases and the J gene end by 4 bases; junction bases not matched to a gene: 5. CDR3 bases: TGTGCCAGCCTCCGGGACAGAAATCAGCCCCAGCATTTT. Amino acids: CASLRDRNQPQHF. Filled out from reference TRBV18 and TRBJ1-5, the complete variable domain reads NAGVMQNPRHLVRRRGQEARLRCSPMKGHSHVYWYRQLPEEGLKFMVYLQKENIIDESGMPKERFSAEFPKEGPSILRIQQVVRGDSAAYFCASLRDRNQPQHFGDGTRLSIL.

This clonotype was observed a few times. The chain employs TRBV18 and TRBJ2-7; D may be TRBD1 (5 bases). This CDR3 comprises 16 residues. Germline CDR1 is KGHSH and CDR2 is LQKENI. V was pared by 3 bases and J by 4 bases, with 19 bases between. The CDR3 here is CASSPYRSRVGYEQYF. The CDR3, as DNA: TGTGCCAGCTCACCCTACAGGAGCAGGGTCGGGTACGAGCAGTACTTC.

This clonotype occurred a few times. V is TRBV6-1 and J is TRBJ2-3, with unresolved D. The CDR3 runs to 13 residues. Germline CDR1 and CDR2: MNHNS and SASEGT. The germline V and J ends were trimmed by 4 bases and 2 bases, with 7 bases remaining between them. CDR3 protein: CASSGTDTDTQYF. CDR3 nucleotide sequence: TGTGCCAGCAGTGGCACAGACACAGATACGCAGTATTTT.

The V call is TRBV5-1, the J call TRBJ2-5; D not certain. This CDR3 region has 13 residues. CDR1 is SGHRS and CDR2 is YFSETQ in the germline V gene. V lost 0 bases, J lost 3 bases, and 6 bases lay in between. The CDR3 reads CASSLDWEETQYF. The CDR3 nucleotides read TGCGCCAGCAGCTTGGACTGGGAAGAGACCCAGTACTTC.

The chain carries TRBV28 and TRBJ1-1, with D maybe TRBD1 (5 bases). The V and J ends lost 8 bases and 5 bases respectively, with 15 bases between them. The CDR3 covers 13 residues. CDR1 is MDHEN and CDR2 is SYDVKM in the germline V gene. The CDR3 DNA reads TGTGCCAGCCGCGCGGGGAGGGGAACTGAAGCTTTCTTT. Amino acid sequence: CASRAGRGTEAFF.

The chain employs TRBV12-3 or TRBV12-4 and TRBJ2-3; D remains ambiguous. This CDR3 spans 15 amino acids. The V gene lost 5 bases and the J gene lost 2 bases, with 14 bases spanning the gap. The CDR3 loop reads CASSRQPYYTDTQYF. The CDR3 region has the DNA TGTGCCAGCAGTAGACAACCATATTACACAGATACGCAGTATTTT.

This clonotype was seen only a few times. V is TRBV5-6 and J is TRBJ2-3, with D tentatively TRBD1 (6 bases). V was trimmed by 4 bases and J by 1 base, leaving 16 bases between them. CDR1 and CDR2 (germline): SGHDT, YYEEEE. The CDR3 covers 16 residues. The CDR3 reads CASSTRTALGTDTQYF. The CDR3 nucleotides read TGTGCCAGCAGCACAAGGACAGCCCTTGGCACAGATACGCAGTATTTT.

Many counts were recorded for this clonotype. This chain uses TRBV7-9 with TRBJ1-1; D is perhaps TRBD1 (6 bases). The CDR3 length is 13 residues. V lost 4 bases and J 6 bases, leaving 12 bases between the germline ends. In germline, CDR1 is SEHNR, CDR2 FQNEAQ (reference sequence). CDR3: CASSWGAGPEAFF. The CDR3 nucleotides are TGTGCCAGCAGCTGGGGGGCAGGGCCTGAAGCTTTCTTT.

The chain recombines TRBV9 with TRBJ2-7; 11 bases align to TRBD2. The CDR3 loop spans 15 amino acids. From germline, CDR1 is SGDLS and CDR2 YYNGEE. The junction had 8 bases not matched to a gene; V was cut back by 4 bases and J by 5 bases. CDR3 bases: TGTGCCAGCAGCTTTAGACTAGCGGGGATGAACGAGCAGTACTTC. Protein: CASSFRLAGMNEQYF. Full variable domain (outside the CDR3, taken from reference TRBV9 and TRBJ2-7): DSGVTQTPKHLITATGQRVTLRCSPRSGDLSVYWYQQSLDQGLQFLIQYYNGEERAKGNILERFSAQQFPDLHSELNLSSLELGDSALYFCASSFRLAGMNEQYFGPGTRLTVT.

CDR3 region: CASSGRNGLNQPQHF. The CDR3 nucleotides are TGTGCCAGCAGTGGAAGGAACGGACTCAATCAGCCCCAGCATTTT. The chain joins TRBV28 to TRBJ1-5; D is undetermined. V lost 5 bases, J lost 3 bases, and 14 bases lay in between. CDR1 MDHEN and CDR2 SYDVKM come from the germline V gene. The CDR3 is 15 residues long.

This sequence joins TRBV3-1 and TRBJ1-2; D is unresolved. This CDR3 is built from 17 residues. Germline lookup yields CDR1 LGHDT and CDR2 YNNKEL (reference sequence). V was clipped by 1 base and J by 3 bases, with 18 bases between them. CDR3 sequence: CASSQAGWKLNDYGYTF. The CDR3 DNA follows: TGTGCCAGCAGCCAAGCGGGCTGGAAGCTGAATGACTATGGCTACACCTTC.

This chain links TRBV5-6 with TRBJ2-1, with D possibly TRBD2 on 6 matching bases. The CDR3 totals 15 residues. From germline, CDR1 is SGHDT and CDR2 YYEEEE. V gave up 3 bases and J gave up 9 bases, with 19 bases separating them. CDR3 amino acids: CASSSGHNLGGEQFF. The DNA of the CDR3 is TGTGCCAGCAGCTCCGGACACAACTTGGGGGGTGAGCAGTTCTTC.

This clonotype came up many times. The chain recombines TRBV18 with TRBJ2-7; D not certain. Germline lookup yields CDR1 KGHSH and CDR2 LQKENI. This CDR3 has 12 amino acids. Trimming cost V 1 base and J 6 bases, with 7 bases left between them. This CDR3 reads CASSPRTGEQYV. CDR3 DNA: TGTGCCAGCTCACCACGGACGGGCGAGCAGTACGTC.

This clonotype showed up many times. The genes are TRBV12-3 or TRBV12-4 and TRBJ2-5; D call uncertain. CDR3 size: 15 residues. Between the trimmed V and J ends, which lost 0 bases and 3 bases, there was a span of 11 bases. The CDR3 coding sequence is TGTGCCAGCAGTTTAGCAACCGCCCAAGAAGAGACCCAGTACTTC. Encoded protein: CASSLATAQEETQYF.

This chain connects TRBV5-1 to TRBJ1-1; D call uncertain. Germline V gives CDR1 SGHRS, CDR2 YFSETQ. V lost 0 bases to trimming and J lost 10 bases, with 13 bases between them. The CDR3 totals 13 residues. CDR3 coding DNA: TGCGCCAGCAGCTTGGCCCACCGAGAGGGAGCTTTCTTT. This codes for CASSLAHREGAFF.

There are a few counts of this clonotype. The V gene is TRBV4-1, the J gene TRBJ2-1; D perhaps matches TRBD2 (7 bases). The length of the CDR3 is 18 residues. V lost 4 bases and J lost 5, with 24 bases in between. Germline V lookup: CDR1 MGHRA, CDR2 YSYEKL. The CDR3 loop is CASSLSGRGRGLDNEQFF. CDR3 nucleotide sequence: TGCGCCAGCAGCCTAAGCGGGCGCGGGCGGGGGCTGGACAATGAGCAGTTCTTC.

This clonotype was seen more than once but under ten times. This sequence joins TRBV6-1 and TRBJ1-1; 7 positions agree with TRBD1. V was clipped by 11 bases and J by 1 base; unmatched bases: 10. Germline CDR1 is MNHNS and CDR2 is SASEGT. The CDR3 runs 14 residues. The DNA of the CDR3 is TGTGCCGGAGACCACAGGGGATCGAACACTGAAGCTTTCTTT. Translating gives CAGDHRGSNTEAFF.

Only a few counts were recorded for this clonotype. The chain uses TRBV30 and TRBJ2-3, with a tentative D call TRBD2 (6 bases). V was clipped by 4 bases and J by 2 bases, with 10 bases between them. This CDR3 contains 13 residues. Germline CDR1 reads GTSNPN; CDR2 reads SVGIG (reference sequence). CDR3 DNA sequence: TGTGCCTGGACCGGGGGTTACACAGATACGCAGTATTTT. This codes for CAWTGGYTDTQYF.

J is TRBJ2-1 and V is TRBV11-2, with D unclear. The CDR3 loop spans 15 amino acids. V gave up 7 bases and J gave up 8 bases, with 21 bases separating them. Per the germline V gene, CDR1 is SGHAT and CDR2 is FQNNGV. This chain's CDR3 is CASTSPARLVDEQFF. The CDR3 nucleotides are TGTGCCAGCACCTCCCCGGCTAGGCTGGTTGATGAGCAGTTCTTC.

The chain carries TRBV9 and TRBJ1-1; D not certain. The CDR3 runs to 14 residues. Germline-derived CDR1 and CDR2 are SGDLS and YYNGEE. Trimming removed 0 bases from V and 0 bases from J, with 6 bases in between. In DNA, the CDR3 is TGTGCCAGCAGCGTAGTAAGTATGAACACTGAAGCTTTCTTT. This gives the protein CASSVVSMNTEAFF.

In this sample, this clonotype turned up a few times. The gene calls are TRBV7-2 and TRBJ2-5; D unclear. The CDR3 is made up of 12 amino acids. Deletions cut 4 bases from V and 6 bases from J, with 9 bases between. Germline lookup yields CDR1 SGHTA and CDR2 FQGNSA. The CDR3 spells CASSSPMQTQYF. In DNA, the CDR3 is TGTGCCAGCAGCTCCCCTATGCAGACCCAGTACTTC.

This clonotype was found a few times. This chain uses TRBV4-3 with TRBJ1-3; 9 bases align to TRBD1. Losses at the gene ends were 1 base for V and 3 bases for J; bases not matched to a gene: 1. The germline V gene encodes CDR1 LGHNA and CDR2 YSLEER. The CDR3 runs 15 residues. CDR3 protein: CASSQGTGDGNTIYF. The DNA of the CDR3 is TGCGCCAGCAGCCAAGGGACAGGGGATGGAAACACCATATATTTT.

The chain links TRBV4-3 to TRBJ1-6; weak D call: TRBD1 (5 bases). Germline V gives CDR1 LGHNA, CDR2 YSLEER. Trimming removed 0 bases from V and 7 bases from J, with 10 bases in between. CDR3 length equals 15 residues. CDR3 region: CASSQDTGRNSPLHF. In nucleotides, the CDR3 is TGCGCCAGCAGCCAAGACACGGGGCGAAATTCACCCCTCCACTTT.